The 9 T cell receptor beta chains given below trace back to one sample, sequenced in a study of blood T cell repertoires in COVID-19. Some clones are missing from TCRdb's copy, which holds only in-frame ones; the method was immunoSEQ multiplex PCR. Here the sample spans over 40,000 clones, 91% being singletons. Specimen: peripheral blood. These receptors originate from a man between 65 and 80 years old with active COVID-19.

V and J are TRBV30 and TRBJ1-1; 8 bases fit TRBD1. CDR3 length equals 14 residues. Unmatched junction bases numbered 6, after V lost 2 bases and J lost 4 bases. CDR1 and CDR2 from the germline V gene are GTSNPN and SVGIG (reference sequence). In nucleotides, the CDR3 is TGTGCCTGGAGTACCCACGACAGGGGCACTGAAGCTTTCTTT. Translating it yields CAWSTHDRGTEAFF. The entire variable domain, with the rest obtained from reference TRBV30 and TRBJ1-1, is as follows: SQTIHQWPATLVQPVGSPLSLECTVEGTSNPNLYWYRQAAGRGLQLLFYSVGIGQISSEVPQNLSASRPQDRQFILSSKKLLLSDSGFYLCAWSTHDRGTEAFFGQGTRLTVV.

This clone was detected once. The rearrangement uses TRBV6-5 and TRBJ1-2, with D uncertain. V was pared by 4 bases and J by 0 bases, with 6 bases between. This CDR3 region has 13 residues. Germline V gives CDR1 MNHEY, CDR2 SVGAGI. This CDR3 reads CASSLASNYGYTF. The CDR3 nucleotides read TGTGCCAGCAGTTTAGCCTCTAACTATGGCTACACCTTC.

The chain employs TRBV5-6 and TRBJ1-3; TRBD1 matches at 7 bases. Germline trimming cut 5 bases from V and 0 bases from J; bases unmatched to any gene: 5. Germline V gives CDR1 SGHDT, CDR2 YYEEEE. The CDR3 has 15 residues. Here the CDR3 DNA reads TGTGCCAGCAGTCACCGGGACAGCTCTGGAAACACCATATATTTT. Translated: CASSHRDSSGNTIYF.

The chain links TRBV5-5 to TRBJ1-2, with D perhaps TRBD1 (6 bases). The CDR3 covers 14 residues. Germline CDR1 is SGHKS and CDR2 is YYEKEE (reference sequence). With 4 bases removed from V and 0 bases from J, the gap between germline ends came to 10 bases. CDR3: CASSGTIPNYGYTF. The DNA for the CDR3 is TGTGCCAGCAGCGGGACAATACCTAACTATGGCTACACCTTC.

This clone was recorded a few times. V usage is TRBV10-2 and J usage is TRBJ2-2, with 7 nucleotides matching TRBD2. CDR1 is WSHSY, CDR2 SAAADI, per germline. The CDR3 runs 14 residues. The V segment lost 6 bases and the J segment 2 bases; nucleotides outside the gene matches: 3. The CDR3 protein is CASRTSPNTGELFF. CDR3 DNA: TGCGCCAGCAGGACTAGCCCTAACACCGGGGAGCTGTTTTTT.

The rearrangement links TRBV19 to TRBJ1-6, with 11 bases that match TRBD1. This CDR3 spans 13 amino acids. Looked up from germline, CDR1 is LNHDA and CDR2 is SQIVND (reference sequence). Trimming took 8 bases from V and 10 from J; bases not matched to a gene: 4. In DNA form, the CDR3 reads TGTGCCAGTCGGAGGGACAGGGGGTCACCCCTCCACTTT. This gives the protein CASRRDRGSPLHF. Using reference TRBV19 and TRBJ1-6 for the parts outside the CDR3, the full variable domain is DGGITQSPKYLFRKEGQNVTLSCEQNLNHDAMYWYRQDPGQGLRLIYYSQIVNDFQKGDIAEGYSVSREKKESFPLTVTSAQKNPTAFYLCASRRDRGSPLHFGNGTRLTVT.

J is TRBJ2-2 and V is TRBV6-4; D is unresolved. The CDR3 contains 16 residues. Germline CDR1 reads MRHNA; CDR2 reads SNTAGT. V dropped 6 bases and J dropped 0 bases, with 14 bases sitting between them. CDR3 loop: CASSPSGPSNTGELFF. The CDR3 bases are TGTGCCAGCAGCCCCTCAGGCCCGTCGAACACCGGGGAGCTGTTTTTT.

The chain has TRBV2 and TRBJ1-5; D call uncertain. The CDR3 totals 17 residues. Germline V lookup: CDR1 SNHLY, CDR2 FYNNEI. Between the trimmed V and J ends, which lost 6 bases and 1 base, there was a span of 19 bases. The CDR3 nucleotides read TGTGCCAGCAGCCATAGTTTGGGAGAAGGAAGCAATCAGCCCCAGCATTTT. This gives the protein CASSHSLGEGSNQPQHF.

V usage is TRBV19 and J usage is TRBJ2-6, with 9 positions matching TRBD1. This CDR3 is built from 15 residues. Germline values: CDR1 LNHDA, CDR2 SQIVND (reference sequence). Losses at the gene ends were 6 bases for V and 4 bases for J; bases not matched to a gene: 4. The CDR3 protein is CASRGQGTGANVLTF. CDR3 DNA sequence: TGTGCCAGTAGGGGACAGGGAACGGGGGCCAACGTCCTGACTTTC.